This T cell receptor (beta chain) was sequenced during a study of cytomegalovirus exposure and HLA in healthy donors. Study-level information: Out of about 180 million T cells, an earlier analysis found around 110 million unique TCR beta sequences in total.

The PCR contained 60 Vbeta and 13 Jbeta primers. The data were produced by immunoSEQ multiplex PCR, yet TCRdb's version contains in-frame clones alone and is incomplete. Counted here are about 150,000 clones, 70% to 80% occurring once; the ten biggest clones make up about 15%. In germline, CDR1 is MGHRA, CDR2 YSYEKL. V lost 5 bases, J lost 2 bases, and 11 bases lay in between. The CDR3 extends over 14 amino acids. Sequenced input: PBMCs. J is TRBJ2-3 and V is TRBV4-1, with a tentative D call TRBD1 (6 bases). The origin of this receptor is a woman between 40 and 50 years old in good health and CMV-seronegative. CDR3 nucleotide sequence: TGCGCCAGCAGCAAAACAGGGTCCACAGATACGCAGTATTTT. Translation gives CASSKTGSTDTQYF.